This record covers a single TCR beta chain. Its antigen is not identified. These data are taken from a study of CXCR3-negative and CXCR3-positive naive CD8 T cells. Researchers prepared the TRB cDNA libraries using 5' RACE with UMI labels. Reprocessing the 5' RACE reads, TCRdb reports a single entry for every CDR3 protein and omits DNA. This table holds under 150,000 distinct CDR3 sequences. The study, taken as a whole, reports: TRB CDR3s of CXCR3-positive naive cells were more hydrophobic than those of CXCR3-negative naive cells.

What was sequenced was naive CXCR3+ CD8+ T cells from blood. Subset in this sample: CD45RO-CCR7+CD27+CD95- naive CD8+ T cells expressing CXCR3 (TNR3+). The origin of this receptor is a human donor in good health. Some clones in this sample may be carry-over from other donors' samples.

This CDR3 is CASRGARRREKLFF. The chain recombines TRBV6-5 with TRBJ1-4; TCRdb indicates TRBD1, and absent DNA this call remains unverified. Germline loops: CDR1 MNHEY, CDR2 SVGAGI. The length of the CDR3 is 14 residues.